These 3 T cell receptor beta chains originate from one sample sequenced in a study of radiation and T cells in renal cell carcinoma (TCRdb year 2020). The sample's time point, from its label and the paper: blood 4 weeks post-SBRT, at nephrectomy. The sample's treatment or condition, from its label and the paper: 15 Gy SBRT to primary tumor, nephrectomy 4 weeks later. The library came from the immunoSEQ multiplex PCR assay. TCRdb holds this immuneACCESS table with in-frame rearrangements only. Some clones are missing; in checked studies, unresolved V genes explain under half, and the rest has no known cause. This sample is represented by 60,000 or so clones; over 60% of them were singletons. The top ten clones comprise about 6.4% of the sample. The sample was blood, taken from a patient whose treatment included radiotherapy and nephrectomy. These receptors came from a man between 60 and 70 years old with renal cell carcinoma.

The rearrangement links TRBV11-3 to TRBJ2-3; a possible D gene is TRBD1 (5 bases). V shed 1 base and J shed 4 bases, with 9 bases lying between them. This CDR3 region has 14 residues. CDR1 SGHNT and CDR2 YENEEA come from the germline V gene. The CDR3 bases are TGTGCCAGCAGCTTAGTTAGGGGTGCAGATACGCAGTATTTT. It translates to CASSLVRGADTQYF.

In its sample, this clone was seen a few times. The chain recombines TRBV5-5 with TRBJ2-4; TRBD1 matches 9 bases. Germline V CDR1 and CDR2: SGHKS, YYEKEE (reference sequence). V trimming: 3 bases; J trimming: 1 base; junction bases outside the gene matches: 14. There are 19 residues in the CDR3. The CDR3 spells CASSSNPRDRVEAKNIQYF. The CDR3 DNA reads TGTGCCAGCAGCTCTAACCCCCGGGACAGGGTTGAGGCCAAAAACATTCAGTACTTC.

The chain carries TRBV19 and TRBJ2-3, with a weak D call TRBD1 (6 bases). The CDR3 runs to 16 residues. The ends were cut back, 4 bases at V and 0 bases at J, with 14 bases in the middle. Germline values: CDR1 LNHDA, CDR2 SQIVND (reference sequence). The CDR3 is CASSSQRQASTDTQYF. CDR3 in DNA: TGTGCCAGTAGTAGCCAACGACAGGCTAGCACAGATACGCAGTATTTT.